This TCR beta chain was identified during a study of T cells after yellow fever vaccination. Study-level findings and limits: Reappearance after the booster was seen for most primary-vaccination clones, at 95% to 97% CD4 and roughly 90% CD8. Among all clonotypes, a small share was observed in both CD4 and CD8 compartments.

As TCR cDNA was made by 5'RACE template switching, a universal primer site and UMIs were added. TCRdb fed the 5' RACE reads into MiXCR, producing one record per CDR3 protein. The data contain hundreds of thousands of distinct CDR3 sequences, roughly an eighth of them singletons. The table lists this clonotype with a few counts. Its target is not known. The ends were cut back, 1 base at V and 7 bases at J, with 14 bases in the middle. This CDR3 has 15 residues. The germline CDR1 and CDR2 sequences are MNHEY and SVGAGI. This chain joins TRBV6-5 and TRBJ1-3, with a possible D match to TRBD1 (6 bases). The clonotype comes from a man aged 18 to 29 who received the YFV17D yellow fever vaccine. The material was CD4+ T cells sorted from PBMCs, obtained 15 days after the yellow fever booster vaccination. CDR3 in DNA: TGTGCCAGCAGTTACTGGGGCAAAGGGGGTAACACCATATATTTT. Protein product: CASSYWGKGGNTIYF.